One and the same sample provided the 16 T cell receptor beta chains below, sequenced in a study of response to subunit inactivated influenza vaccine (dated by TCRdb to 2016 to 2018). Library generation was performed with RT-PCR. TCRdb names Illumina HiSeq 2500 as the instrument used. Starting from the raw public reads, TCRdb applied fastp trimming at Q25, assembled clones with MiXCR and retained in-frame beta chains. For every CDR3 protein sequence, its rows merge into one entry that carries the most common genes and DNA. The sample table shows around 480,000 distinct CDR3 sequences, and 11% are seen once. The top ten constitute approximately 12% of the sample. Explained via the paper, the time point label denotes: more than 35 days after influenza vaccine administration. Sequences were derived from PBMCs from blood, sampled more than 35 days after vaccination. Receptors were obtained from a man aged 45-60 years who received an inactivated influenza vaccine. Donor details come from another sample of the same person, matched by shared clones.

In this sample, this clonotype turned up a few times. The chain links TRBV12-3 or TRBV12-4 to TRBJ2-3; TRBD1 is a possible D gene (6 bases). This CDR3 contains 16 residues. Trimming cost V 5 bases and J 1 base, with 16 bases left between them. CDR3 loop: CASSHGRGWGTDTQYF. The CDR3 nucleotides read TGTGCCAGCAGTCACGGCAGGGGTTGGGGCACAGATACGCAGTATTTT.

This clonotype has more than one count but fewer than ten. The chain combines TRBV4-1 with TRBJ2-1, with D hard to call. Germline CDR1 MGHRA, CDR2 YSYEKL. The CDR3 consists of 16 residues. The V end lost 0 bases, the J end lost 6 bases, and 15 bases lay between the germline ends. CDR3 loop: CASSQEILVLGNEQFF. The CDR3 DNA sequence: TGCGCCAGCAGCCAAGAGATCCTGGTCCTCGGCAATGAGCAGTTCTTC.

The V gene is TRBV28, the J gene TRBJ1-1; D possibly corresponds to TRBD1 (5 bases). Germline lookup yields CDR1 MDHEN and CDR2 SYDVKM. The CDR3 totals 14 residues. V was clipped by 5 bases and J by 3 bases, with 13 bases between them. CDR3 residues: CASSVPQGHTEAFF. The CDR3, as DNA: TGTGCCAGCAGTGTCCCGCAGGGTCACACTGAAGCTTTCTTT. The full variable domain, its missing parts supplied by reference TRBV28 and TRBJ1-1, is DVKVTQSSRYLVKRTGEKVFLECVQDMDHENMFWYRQDPGLGLRLIYFSYDVKMKEKGDIPEGYSVSREKKERFSLILESASTNQTSMYLCASSVPQGHTEAFFGQGTRLTVV.

This clonotype appeared many times. The rearrangement joins TRBV7-2 to TRBJ1-3; D not certain. Germline CDR1 is SGHTA and CDR2 is FQGNSA. The CDR3 runs to 15 residues. The germline V and J ends were trimmed by 6 bases and 2 bases, with 14 bases remaining between them. The CDR3 sequence is CASSINFGTGNTIYF. Written as DNA, the CDR3 is TGTGCCAGCAGTATAAACTTCGGGACTGGAAACACCATATATTTT. Using reference TRBV7-2 and TRBJ1-3 for the parts outside the CDR3, the full variable domain is GAGVSQSPSNKVTEKGKDVELRCDPISGHTALYWYRQSLGQGLEFLIYFQGNSAPDKSGLPSDRFSAERTGGSVSTLTIQRTQQEDSAVYLCASSINFGTGNTIYFGEGSWLTVV.

This clonotype came up a few times. The rearrangement joins TRBV5-1 to TRBJ2-3; 8 bases fit TRBD2. Germline V gene data show CDR1 as SGHRS and CDR2 as YFSETQ. CDR3 size: 14 residues. V was pared by 5 bases and J by 3 bases, with 5 bases of the junction left unmatched. The DNA of the CDR3 is TGCGCCAGCAGAAATAGCGGGGTTACAGATACGCAGTATTTT. Translating gives CASRNSGVTDTQYF. Drawing the rest from reference TRBV5-1 and TRBJ2-3, the complete variable domain is KAGVTQTPRYLIKTRGQQVTLSCSPISGHRSVSWYQQTPGQGLQFLFEYFSETQRNKGNFPGRFSGRQFSNSRSEMNVSTLELGDSALYLCASRNSGVTDTQYFGPGTRLTVL.

The chain uses TRBV2 and TRBJ1-2; weak D call: TRBD1 (5 bases). Per germline, CDR1 SNHLY and CDR2 FYNNEI. Trimming took off 6 bases at V and 3 bases at J, with 8 bases between the two ends. There are 12 residues in the CDR3. CDR3 residues: CASRLTDYGYTF. CDR3 sequence (DNA): TGTGCCAGCAGACTGACAGACTATGGCTACACCTTC.

This clonotype was seen only a few times. The chain is built from TRBV10-3 and TRBJ2-7; 8 bases map to TRBD1. Germline V gene sequence: CDR1 ENHRY, CDR2 SYGVKD. J lost 1 base, V lost 6 bases, and 2 bases had no gene match. CDR3 length equals 13 residues. CDR3 loop: CAISRQGSYEQYF. The CDR3 nucleotides are TGTGCCATCAGCAGACAGGGGTCCTACGAGCAGTACTTC.

This clonotype was seen repeatedly, ten times or more. The V gene is TRBV20-1, the J gene TRBJ2-7; 13 nucleotides align to TRBD2. CDR1 is DFQATT and CDR2 is SNEGSKA in the germline V gene (reference sequence). The ends lost 8 bases at V and 7 bases at J; junction bases unmatched: 8. There are 13 residues in the CDR3. The CDR3 reads CSSWTSGSAEQYF. The DNA of the CDR3 is TGCAGTTCGTGGACTAGCGGGAGTGCAGAGCAGTACTTC.

This clonotype was picked up a small number of times. The chain links TRBV7-2 to TRBJ2-3; TRBD2 agrees at 8 bases. J was trimmed by 7 bases and V by 4 bases; bases with no gene match: 10. In germline, CDR1 is SGHTA, CDR2 FQGNSA. The CDR3 covers 15 residues. The CDR3 DNA is TGTGCCAGCAGCTCCCCGGGCGGGGGGAGGAATACGCAGTATTTT. Amino acids: CASSSPGGGRNTQYF. Based on the CDR3 plus reference TRBV7-2 and TRBJ2-3, the full variable domain is GAGVSQSPSNKVTEKGKDVELRCDPISGHTALYWYRQSLGQGLEFLIYFQGNSAPDKSGLPSDRFSAERTGGSVSTLTIQRTQQEDSAVYLCASSSPGGGRNTQYFGPGTRLTVL.

This clonotype turned up a few times. This chain links TRBV7-8 with TRBJ1-6; no clear D gene. Germline assignment: CDR1 SGHVS and CDR2 FQNEAQ. There are 14 residues in the CDR3. V dropped 4 bases and J dropped 12 bases, with 16 bases sitting between them. Here the CDR3 DNA reads TGTGCCAGCAGCTACTTGGACGGGGATGGACCCCTCCACTTT. The encoded protein is CASSYLDGDGPLHF.

The chain links TRBV30 to TRBJ1-6, with TRBD1 identical over 7 bases. V shed 2 bases and J 9 bases; nucleotides not matched to a gene: 4. The CDR3 spans 13 residues. The germline CDR1 and CDR2 sequences are GTSNPN and SVGIG (reference sequence). The CDR3 spells CAWSINRGSPLHF. DNA of the CDR3: TGTGCCTGGAGTATAAACAGGGGTTCACCCCTCCACTTT.

The CDR3 loop is CASSYETTIQKSSYEQYF. The CDR3 DNA reads TGCGCCAGCAGCTACGAAACCACCATCCAGAAAAGCTCCTACGAGCAGTACTTC. The V call is TRBV5-1, the J call TRBJ2-7; D is uncertain. Germline V CDR1 and CDR2: SGHRS, YFSETQ. The V gene lost 3 bases and the J gene lost 0 bases, with 22 bases spanning the gap. The CDR3 consists of 18 residues.

This chain links TRBV11-3 with TRBJ2-7, with D unresolved. Germline loops: CDR1 SGHNT, CDR2 YENEEA. Trimming stripped 4 bases from V and 5 bases from J, with 12 bases between. CDR3 size: 13 residues. The CDR3 spells CASSSTSLDEQYF. CDR3 DNA: TGTGCCAGCAGCTCCACGTCCCTGGACGAGCAGTACTTC.

This clonotype has ten or more counts. V gene TRBV20-1 combines with J gene TRBJ2-5; D remains ambiguous. The CDR3 consists of 14 residues. With 1 base removed from V and 1 base from J, the gap between germline ends came to 10 bases. Germline loops: CDR1 DFQATT, CDR2 SNEGSKA (reference sequence). This CDR3 is CSARVDQAQETQYF. CDR3 nucleotide sequence: TGCAGTGCTAGAGTCGACCAGGCCCAAGAGACCCAGTACTTC.

This clonotype was recorded at least ten times. The chain has TRBV12-3 or TRBV12-4 and TRBJ2-3; D remains ambiguous. V lost 6 bases, J lost 1 base, and 8 bases lay in between. The CDR3 runs 13 residues. CDR3 DNA: TGTGCCAGCAGCTTAAGGGGCACAGATACGCAGTATTTT. Translated: CASSLRGTDTQYF.

V and J are TRBV9 and TRBJ1-3; D not certain. The CDR3 extends over 13 amino acids. Trimming took off 4 bases at V and 4 bases at J, with 9 bases between the two ends. Germline V CDR1 and CDR2: SGDLS, YYNGEE. CDR3 nucleotide sequence: TGTGCCAGCAGCTCCGACTTGGGAAACACCATATATTTT. Translated, it gives CASSSDLGNTIYF.